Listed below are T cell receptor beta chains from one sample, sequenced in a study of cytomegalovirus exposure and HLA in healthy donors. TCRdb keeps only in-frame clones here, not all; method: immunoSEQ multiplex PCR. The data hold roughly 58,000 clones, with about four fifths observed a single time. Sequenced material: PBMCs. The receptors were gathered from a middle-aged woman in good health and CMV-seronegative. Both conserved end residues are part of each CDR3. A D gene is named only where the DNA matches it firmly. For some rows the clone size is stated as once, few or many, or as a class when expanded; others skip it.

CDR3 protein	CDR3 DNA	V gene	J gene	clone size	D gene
CASRTPRGHYNQPQHF	TGTGCCAGCCGCACCCCCCGGGGACATTACAATCAGCCCCAGCATTTT	TRBV28	TRBJ1-5	NA	NA
CAIRQFTGTMNTEAFF	TGTGCCATCAGGCAATTCACAGGGACTATGAACACTGAAGCTTTCTTT	TRBV10-3	TRBJ1-1	NA	NA
CASSYLGGTNTEAFF	TGCGCCAGCAGCTACTTAGGGGGTACCAACACTGAAGCTTTCTTT	TRBV5-1	TRBJ1-1	NA	NA
CASSRRLAGGLNNEQFF	TGTGCCAGTAGTCGCCGACTAGCGGGAGGGCTAAACAATGAGCAGTTCTTC	TRBV19	TRBJ2-1	NA	TRBD2
CASRGGVPGYTF	TGTGCCAGTAGGGGAGGGGTCCCTGGCTACACCTTC	TRBV19	TRBJ1-2	NA	NA
CASSEGPTGRNEKLFF	TGTGCCAGCAGTGAAGGTCCGACAGGCCGAAATGAAAAACTGTTTTTT	TRBV2	TRBJ1-4	NA	NA
CASMSAGLITDTQYF	TGCGCCAGCATGAGCGCGGGCCTGATCACAGATACGCAGTATTTT	TRBV4-1	TRBJ2-3	NA	NA
CASSFTGIYEQYF	TGTGCCAGCAGCTTTACAGGGATCTACGAGCAGTACTTC	TRBV7-2	TRBJ2-7	NA	NA
CASSIARGVEKLFF	TGTGCCAGTAGTATTGCAAGGGGTGTTGAAAAACTGTTTTTT	TRBV19	TRBJ1-4	NA	NA
CASSPGTSVKNEQFF	TGTGCCAGCTCACCAGGGACTAGCGTTAAAAATGAGCAGTTCTTC	TRBV18	TRBJ2-1	NA	TRBD2
CASSSLQDGIGYGYTF	TGTGCCAGTAGTAGCCTCCAGGACGGGATTGGCTATGGCTACACCTTC	TRBV19	TRBJ1-2	few	NA
CASMVLAGGGNTQYF	TGCGCCAGCATGGTACTAGCGGGAGGCGGGAATACGCAGTATTTT	TRBV5-1	TRBJ2-3	NA	TRBD2
CASSFLESNEQFF	TGCGCCAGCAGCTTTCTAGAAAGTAATGAGCAGTTCTTC	TRBV5-1	TRBJ2-1	NA	NA
CASSPARGTGVHEQYF	TGTGCCAGCAGCCCAGCAAGAGGGACAGGGGTCCACGAGCAGTACTTC	TRBV7-2	TRBJ2-7	NA	TRBD1
CASSRTGLYEQYF	TGTGCCAGTAGTAGGACAGGGTTGTACGAGCAGTACTTC	TRBV19	TRBJ2-7	NA	TRBD1
CASSLGWPGQAYGYTF	TGTGCCAGCAGCTTAGGTTGGCCGGGACAGGCGTATGGCTACACCTTC	TRBV11-2	TRBJ1-2	NA	TRBD1
CASSPIRGPSSYEQYF	TGTGCCAGCAGCCCGATCAGGGGGCCCAGCTCCTACGAGCAGTACTTC	TRBV11-2	TRBJ2-7	NA	TRBD1
CASSTGQRNYNEQFF	TGTGCCAGCAGCACGGGACAGCGTAACTACAATGAGCAGTTCTTC	TRBV7-3	TRBJ2-1	NA	TRBD1
CASSQEAVLAGRKNEKLFF	TGTGCCAGCAGCCAAGAGGCGGTGTTGGCAGGGCGGAAGAATGAAAAACTGTTTTTT	TRBV4-2	TRBJ1-4	NA	NA
CASSPDVSQAGGELFF	TGTGCCAGCTCACCAGATGTCAGTCAGGCTGGCGGGGAGCTGTTTTTT	TRBV18	TRBJ2-2	NA	NA
CASSPGLAGTYNEQFF	TGTGCCAGCAGCCCGGGACTAGCGGGAACCTACAATGAGCAGTTCTTC	TRBV5-6	TRBJ2-1	NA	TRBD2
CASTRGNEAFF	TGTGCCAGCACCCGAGGTAATGAAGCTTTCTTT	TRBV27	TRBJ1-1	NA	NA
CAISESSQATNEKLFF	TGTGCCATCAGTGAGTCGAGCCAGGCAACTAATGAAAAACTGTTTTTT	TRBV10-3	TRBJ1-4	NA	NA
CASSQDHGHTTDTQYF	TGTGCCAGCAGCCAAGATCACGGACATACCACAGATACGCAGTATTTT	TRBV14	TRBJ2-3	NA	NA
CASSQSVYVRGNYGYTF	TGTGCCAGCAGCCAATCCGTTTATGTCAGGGGGAACTATGGCTACACCTTC	TRBV7-3	TRBJ1-2	NA	TRBD1
CASSDLRGPGQPQHF	TGTGCCAGCAGTGACCTTAGGGGCCCAGGTCAGCCCCAGCATTTT	TRBV27	TRBJ1-5	NA	NA
CASSYSPGGTEAFF	TGTGCCAGCAGTTACTCGCCAGGGGGGACTGAAGCTTTCTTT	TRBV6-6	TRBJ1-1	NA	TRBD1
CASSIPLSLRVYLKQYF	TGTGCCAGTAGTATTCCCCTATCCCTCCGGGTTTACTTAAAGCAGTACTTC	TRBV19	TRBJ2-7	NA	NA
CASSFYPRTGSWETQYF	TGTGCCAGCAGCTTTTACCCCAGGACAGGGTCTTGGGAGACCCAGTACTTC	TRBV11-2	TRBJ2-5	NA	TRBD1
CASSPPAGAAYEQYF	TGTGCCAGCAGCCCCCCAGCGGGAGCCGCCTACGAGCAGTACTTC	TRBV7-2	TRBJ2-7	NA	TRBD2
CASSLPGRGNEQFF	TGTGCCAGCAGCTTACCAGGAAGGGGCAATGAGCAGTTCTTC	TRBV7-2	TRBJ2-1	NA	NA
CASSLGQNTEAFF	TGTGCCAGCTCACTCGGACAGAACACTGAAGCTTTCTTT	TRBV18	TRBJ1-1	NA	NA
CASNGRSGGTDTQYF	TGTGCCAGCAATGGGCGGAGCGGGGGCACAGATACGCAGTATTTT	TRBV6-5	TRBJ2-3	NA	TRBD2
CASSRQGVGLIDEQFF	TGTGCCAGCAGCCGACAGGGTGTCGGACTAATCGATGAGCAGTTCTTC	TRBV7-3	TRBJ2-1	once	NA
CASSLRPSGTYEQYF	TGCGCCAGCAGCCTACGTCCTAGCGGAACCTACGAGCAGTACTTC	TRBV5-1	TRBJ2-7	few	TRBD2
CASSSGTSGTDTQYF	TGCGCCAGCAGCTCCGGGACTAGCGGCACAGATACGCAGTATTTT	TRBV5-1	TRBJ2-3	NA	TRBD2
CASSRPTGKNTEAFF	TGTGCCAGCAGTAGGCCTACCGGGAAGAACACTGAAGCTTTCTTT	TRBV27	TRBJ1-1	NA	NA
CASRGLAGGPTGELFF	TGTGCCAGTAGGGGCCTAGCGGGAGGGCCTACCGGGGAGCTGTTTTTT	TRBV19	TRBJ2-2	NA	TRBD2
CASSQGTSAGNEQFF	TGTGCCAGCTCACAAGGGACTAGCGCCGGCAATGAGCAGTTCTTC	TRBV18	TRBJ2-1	NA	TRBD2
CASSPDKNQPQHF	TGTGCCAGCTCACCGGACAAAAATCAGCCCCAGCATTTT	TRBV18	TRBJ1-5	NA	NA
CASRAVNTGELFF	TGTGCCAGCAGGGCCGTGAACACCGGGGAGCTGTTTTTT	TRBV7-9	TRBJ2-2	NA	NA
CSVDKYSFSSNEQFF	TGCAGCGTTGATAAGTATAGCTTCAGTAGCAATGAGCAGTTCTTC	TRBV29-1	TRBJ2-1	once	NA
CASSYSRQSGANVLTF	TGTGCCAGCAGTTACTCGAGACAAAGTGGGGCCAACGTCCTGACTTTC	TRBV6-6	TRBJ2-6	NA	NA
CASSRKGADEKLFF	TGTGCCAGTAGTAGAAAGGGGGCGGATGAAAAACTGTTTTTT	TRBV19	TRBJ1-4	NA	TRBD1
CASSPYSVPYNEQFF	TGTGCCAGCAGCCCCTATAGCGTACCCTACAATGAGCAGTTCTTC	TRBV7-3	TRBJ2-1	NA	NA
CASSLTPGLVYNEQFF	TGTGCCAGCAGCTTAACCCCGGGACTAGTATACAATGAGCAGTTCTTC	TRBV7-3	TRBJ2-1	NA	TRBD2
CASSGDREIAAMNTEAFF	TGTGCCAGCAGTGGGGACAGGGAAATTGCGGCCATGAACACTGAAGCTTTCTTT	TRBV2	TRBJ1-1	once	TRBD1
CASSLREFTGELFF	TGTGCCAGCTCACTGCGGGAGTTCACCGGGGAGCTGTTTTTT	TRBV18	TRBJ2-2	NA	TRBD2
CASSLSLAGLSYEQYF	TGTGCCAGCAGTCTCTCCTTAGCGGGCCTCTCCTACGAGCAGTACTTC	TRBV27	TRBJ2-7	NA	TRBD2
CASSQGRGSGSYNEQFF	TGTGCCAGCAGCCAAGGCCGCGGTAGCGGGAGCTACAATGAGCAGTTCTTC	TRBV4-2	TRBJ2-1	NA	TRBD2
CASSTFKGVGVYNEQFF	TGCGCCAGCAGCACGTTTAAGGGTGTCGGGGTCTACAATGAGCAGTTCTTC	TRBV5-1	TRBJ2-1	once	NA
CSSNPSDRTYGYTF	TGTTCCAGCAACCCCTCGGACAGAACGTATGGCTACACCTTC	TRBV7-9	TRBJ1-2	few	NA
CASSYGTSGREGEQFF	TGTGCCAGCAGTTACGGGACTAGCGGGAGGGAGGGTGAGCAGTTCTTC	TRBV27	TRBJ2-1	NA	TRBD2
CAWSITGTGGEKLFF	TGTGCCTGGAGTATAACCGGGACAGGGGGTGAAAAACTGTTTTTT	TRBV30	TRBJ1-4	NA	TRBD1
CASSTHGTSQYF	TGTGCCAGCAGTACCCACGGGACTAGCCAGTACTTC	TRBV28	TRBJ2-7	NA	TRBD2
CASRTGITDTQYF	TGTGCCAGCAGGACAGGGATCACAGATACGCAGTATTTT	TRBV6-5	TRBJ2-3	NA	TRBD1
CASSPVQGNQPQHF	TGTGCCAGCAGTCCAGTTCAGGGCAATCAGCCCCAGCATTTT	TRBV2	TRBJ1-5	NA	NA
CASSPLFSGGAGETQYF	TGTGCCAGCAGTCCCCTATTCTCGGGGGGGGCGGGAGAGACCCAGTACTTC	TRBV28	TRBJ2-5	NA	TRBD2
CAGSQDLAAGEAFF	TGCGCCGGCAGCCAAGATTTGGCAGCAGGTGAAGCTTTCTTT	TRBV4-1	TRBJ1-1	NA	NA
CASSQAVGQREQYF	TGCGCCAGCAGCCAAGCCGTGGGACAGCGCGAGCAGTACTTC	TRBV4-1	TRBJ2-7	NA	TRBD1